These 8 T cell receptor beta chains were sequenced from one sample in a study of shared clonotypes between healthy human individuals. The protocol was immunoSEQ multiplex PCR, while the TCRdb copy is restricted to in-frame clones and leaves out a portion. The sample lists fewer than 500,000 clones; about three quarters were seen once. Material: PBMCs. The receptors stem from a woman between 35 and 50 years old in good health. Some clones in this sample may be carry-over from other donors' samples.

This rearrangement joins TRBV7-9 to TRBJ2-2, with D unclear. V was pared by 1 base and J by 4 bases, with 7 bases between. This CDR3 spans 14 amino acids. Germline lookup yields CDR1 SEHNR and CDR2 FQNEAQ (reference sequence). In DNA, the CDR3 is TGTGCCAGCAGCTTAGGGGTCCCCACCGGGGAGCTGTTTTTT. As protein: CASSLGVPTGELFF.

J is TRBJ1-1 and V is TRBV6-6; TRBD1 agrees at 7 bases. Germline V gene lookup returns CDR1 MNHNY and CDR2 SVGAGI (reference sequence). The V gene end was trimmed by 1 base and the J gene end by 3 bases; junction bases not matched to a gene: 2. The CDR3 is 14 amino acids. This chain's CDR3 is CASSYYRGHTEAFF. For the CDR3, the DNA is TGTGCCAGCAGTTACTACAGGGGTCACACTGAAGCTTTCTTT.

V is TRBV14 and J is TRBJ2-7, with 9 bases aligning to TRBD2. V gave up 2 bases and J gave up 3 bases; unmatched junction bases: 14. The germline V gene has CDR1 SGHDN and CDR2 FVKESK. This CDR3 spans 18 amino acids. In DNA, the CDR3 is TGTGCCAGCAGCCAACTTCCCTTTAGCGGGAGCCGCTACTACGAGCAGTACTTC. Translating gives CASSQLPFSGSRYYEQYF.

V usage is TRBV19 and J usage is TRBJ2-2; D unresolved. The germline V and J ends were trimmed by 6 bases and 3 bases, with 8 bases remaining between them. Looked up from germline, CDR1 is LNHDA and CDR2 is SQIVND (reference sequence). This CDR3 has 13 residues. CDR3 sequence: CASRQWDTGELFF. The CDR3 nucleotides read TGTGCCAGTAGGCAGTGGGACACCGGGGAGCTGTTTTTT.

The chain combines TRBV6-5 with TRBJ2-1; 8 bases are a match to TRBD2. The CDR3 covers 15 residues. V dropped 5 bases and J dropped 6; count of bases not matched to a gene: 9. CDR1 and CDR2 from the germline V gene are MNHEY and SVGAGI. The CDR3 sequence is CASSKRGLATNEQFF. The CDR3 DNA is TGTGCCAGCAGTAAACGAGGACTAGCCACCAATGAGCAGTTCTTC.

The genes are TRBV18 and TRBJ2-5; D call uncertain. Per germline, CDR1 KGHSH and CDR2 LQKENI. Trimming removed 2 bases at V and 3 bases at J, with 7 bases between. This CDR3 is built from 13 residues. The CDR3 DNA reads as TGTGCCAGCTCACCAGGGTTGAAAGAGACCCAGTACTTC. This encodes CASSPGLKETQYF.

V usage is TRBV28 and J usage is TRBJ1-3; no firm D call. This CDR3 spans 14 amino acids. Trimming took off 4 bases at V and 4 bases at J, with 11 bases between the two ends. Germline V gene sequence: CDR1 MDHEN, CDR2 SYDVKM. The CDR3 loop is CASSSTWRGNTIYF. For the CDR3, the DNA is TGTGCCAGCAGTTCGACATGGAGGGGAAACACCATATATTTT.

The V gene is TRBV2, the J gene TRBJ1-1; perhaps TRBD1 as D (6 bases). This CDR3 contains 12 residues. V dropped 2 bases and J dropped 9 bases, with 10 bases sitting between them. The germline gives CDR1 SNHLY, CDR2 FYNNEI. CDR3 in amino acids: CASSELGDKAFF. The CDR3 DNA follows: TGTGCCAGCAGTGAATTGGGGGACAAAGCTTTCTTT. The full variable domain, with the rest looked up from reference TRBV2 and TRBJ1-1, is EPEVTQTPSHQVTQMGQEVILRCVPISNHLYFYWYRQILGQKVEFLVSFYNNEISEKSEIFDDQFSVERPDGSNFTLKIRSTKLEDSAMYFCASSELGDKAFFGQGTRLTVV.